The present TCR beta chain was sequenced within a study of cytomegalovirus exposure and HLA in healthy donors (dated by TCRdb to about 2017). For the wider study: An earlier analysis of several hundred of the donors reported 250 to 300 Gb of sequence data and 117 million unique TCR beta sequences from about 179 million T cells. In an earlier analysis of a few hundred of the donors, high-throughput TCR beta sequencing was used to judge whether each TCR beta V gene segment behaved as functional or pseudogenic. In the later analysis, no new phenotypic data were used to find candidate immune exposures; instead, reliance was placed on TCR beta sequences and their occurrence across donors. Among the roughly 400 genotyped donors, about 85% belonged to the genetic ancestry cluster associated with self-reported Caucasian donors. Every discovery cohort repertoire had been produced on one sequencing platform. To predict cytomegalovirus infection status, the study combined high-throughput TCR immunosequencing, statistical association of individual TCRs with disease status, and machine learning. Five DR-DQ haplotypes were handled as single units for association and clustering, since linkage in the cohort was strong. The aim of the study was to test whether cataloging public T cell receptors could identify signatures of past pathogen exposure. The study used immunosequencing to profile the T cell repertoires of under 700 subjects and linked those repertoires to cytomegalovirus serostatus. The number of typed donors differed by locus: about 620-640 for A, B, C, DRB1 and DQB1; 500 to 550 for DQA1; around 610 for DPA1; and around 470 for DPB1. HLA typing covered class I and class II loci at four-digit resolution. In a later genetic analysis, genome-wide SNP genotypes for about 55% of the roughly 700 donors were used, and that subset was treated as a discovery cohort. On average, over 200,000 unique TCR beta nucleotide sequences were sequenced per donor among a few hundred genotyped donors of the cohort, with around 19% of those sequences being non-productive. In a later analysis, previously published TCR beta repertoires from roughly 710 donors were re-analyzed and high-resolution HLA genotyping was added so that TCR occurrence patterns could be studied. Donor age, sex, ethnicity and CMV serostatus were compiled together with the repertoire data. An early release covering 500 to 750 HLA-typed donors comprised 250 to 350 gigabases of sequencing data and tens of millions of unique TCR sequences. Besides the first cohort of roughly 660 subjects, a separate validation cohort made up of 120 different subjects was used.

The method was the immunoSEQ multiplex PCR assay. For the multiplex PCR, a mixture combining 60 forward primers for TCR Vbeta segments and 13 reverse primers for TCR Jbeta segments was used. A multiplex PCR assay on genomic DNA amplified the CDR3 region of rearranged TCR beta genes. The amplified TCR beta libraries were sequenced on the Illumina HiSeq System as 87-base-pair reads. From the authors' description of their analysis: A later analysis counted about 80 million unique TCR beta chains across the 690 or so repertoires, and some 11 million of these chains were shared by at least two donors. Raw reads were error-corrected and collapsed into unique sequences with a nearest-neighbor algorithm that merged closely related sequences to remove PCR and sequencing errors. CDR3 sequences were aligned to IMGT reference sequences to assign V, D and J gene segments. Each retained sequence needed at least a six-nucleotide match to both a V gene segment and a J gene segment. A rearrangement was called productive if the CDR3 had no stop codons and remained in frame with V and J, and every other rearrangement was called non-productive. CDR3 was defined according to IMGT convention as the region running from the second conserved V-encoded cysteine to the conserved J-encoded phenylalanine. The earlier analysis of roughly 590 of the donors excluded any sequence lacking an unambiguous match to a single V gene segment. An earlier analysis of 587 of the donors called V segments functional above 56.7% productive rearrangements and segregating when the between-donor standard deviation exceeded 5%. A statistical classification framework was built for diagnosing cytomegalovirus status from the catalog of TCR beta chain sequences. In a later analysis, TCR nucleotide sequences were compared against IMGT/GENE-DB human TR gene sequences so that V and J genes could be assigned. Using the TCRdist pipeline, a later analysis assigned CDR3 sequences along with most-parsimonious VDJ recombination scenarios. In a later analysis, each TCR beta chain was defined by its CDR3 amino acid sequence together with its V-gene family, and reads without a unique V-gene family were excluded. As a way to deal with suspected cross-contamination and a sequencing artifact, a later analysis dropped hundreds of nucleotide sequences that were highly shared and had low generation probability. For each public chain, a later analysis derived a clonal expansion index from normalized ranks of inferred template counts within each repertoire. In a later analysis, generation probabilities were computed with a VDJ recombination model fitted to out-of-frame rearrangements, and the resulting probabilities were checked against IGoR. In a later analysis, TCR-TCR, TCR-HLA and TCR-CMV co-occurrence was scored with hypergeometric tests, and a repertoire-size bias correction was applied to TCR pairs. False discovery rates were estimated in a later analysis by permuting HLA or CMV assignments 20 times. In a later analysis, co-occurring TCRs were grouped with DBSCAN, and TCRdist sequence similarity was added when clustering was performed within HLA-allele-positive subsets. Repertoires with fewer than 30,000 or more than 120,000 public chains were left out of co-occurrence clustering, as were about 5 repertoires with anomalous nucleotide sharing. Imported from immuneACCESS, the table was reduced by TCRdb to in-frame sequences with V and J called. These copies leave out some clones; in studies compared against another copy, an unresolved V gene accounts for under half, and the cause of the remainder is not known. That table gives V, J and clone size, and the DNA gave D and trimming. This sample holds about 94,000 clones; 7.5% to 8.5% were observed only once. The top ten clonotypes cover under 3% of the sample.

The V end loses 0 bases and the J end loses 5 bases, and a stretch of 11 bases separates them. CDR1 is given as SGHRS and CDR2 as YFSETQ, both from the germline V gene. The CDR3 measures 14 amino acids from cysteine to phenylalanine. Left in the record is the CDR3 DNA by itself, 42 bases read in frame from the first base. In total, about 650 healthy bone marrow donors made up the cohort. Cohort members were all nominally healthy when sampled, although unrecorded immune exposures were likely present. The donor was CMV seronegative and belonged to the group of several hundred seronegative cohort members. Every donor gave a peripheral blood sample, and the peripheral blood mononuclear cells from that sample were used for TCR beta sequencing. Genomic DNA was extracted from the blood cell samples with the Qiagen DNeasy Blood Extraction Kit. The study at large found these results: According to a later analysis, TCR association rates differed among HLA loci, with DRB1 alleles showing the most associated TCRs and HLA-C alleles showing the fewest. In this cohort, only TCR beta chains were sequenced, and detectable features were limited by the absence of alpha or paired-chain data. In a later analysis, HLA-associated TCR beta chains were found to be more clonally expanded and to have lower generation probabilities than equally common non-associated chains. When HLA alleles, especially DR and DQ, strongly co-occurred, attributing TCR associations to individual alleles was difficult. The authors suggested that the approach could potentially be generalized to other disease states and immunological phenotypes. A later genetic analysis reported fewer N-insertions in productive TCRs among donors in an Asian-associated ancestry cluster than the roughly 700-donor mean. The study listed 150 to 200 TCR beta chains as associated with cytomegalovirus. A few of the identified cytomegalovirus-associated TCR beta chains were confirmed in vitro to be specific for cytomegalovirus antigens. Presence/absence analyses assumed roughly uniform sequencing depth across donors, an assumption that may not hold. At a false discovery rate of 0.05, a later analysis linked approximately 18,000 TCR beta sequences to specific HLA alleles. Linkage disequilibrium might explain the correlated functional status among segregating V segments, but an unknown experimental factor could not be excluded. According to a later analysis, parvovirus B19, influenza, CMV and Epstein-Barr virus appeared linked to several top co-occurrence clusters. In an earlier analysis of 587 of the donors, most TCR beta V segments were observed in productive rearrangements about 90% or about 30% of the time, broadly matching IMGT annotations. According to a later analysis, most CMV-associated TCR beta chains appeared to be HLA-restricted, and the HLA associations seemed to be driven largely by CMV exposure. Because the 87-base-pair reads could not distinguish some IMGT-functional V segments, including TRBV6-2 and TRBV6-3, those segments were excluded. Because counts were too low, about 18 rarely observed V segments, including chromosome 9 orphons, were excluded from the earlier analysis of under 650 of the donors. A further reported finding was that TCR beta sequences accurately predicted the HLA-A and HLA-B alleles for most subjects in the first cohort. V-gene and J-gene trimming of TCR beta chains was associated with a missense DCLRE1C variant in a later genetic analysis, and the association was replicated in an independent cohort. The classifier was reported to diagnose cytomegalovirus status with high specificity and sensitivity in both the original and validation cohorts. Because some donors lacked HLA typing at each locus, the association tests relied only on the typed subset. The sequencing pipeline was judged likely to have produced a cluster of highly shared sequence variants as a technical artifact. Most TCR sequences were observed very rarely across donors, whereas some public TCRs were present in many individuals. CMV serostatus was the only immune exposure information available for the cohort.

A few counts support this clone. Its binding antigen is unknown. No much larger clonotype is one base removed from it; base qualities were not supplied. The sequence was collected from a man between 45 and 60 years old in good health and CMV-seronegative. Sequenced: PBMCs. Recombination connected TRBV5-1 to TRBJ2-5; tentative D gene TRBD2, with 6 bases matching. The nucleotides read TGCGCCAGCAGCTTGGCCGGGAGCAGGGAGACCCAGTACTTC. It translates to CASSLAGSRETQYF.